The rows below give T cell receptor beta chains drawn from one sample of a study of blood T cells in healthy people across ages. TCRdb called the 5' RACE reads again in MiXCR, with one record for every CDR3 protein. This table holds about 1.1 million distinct CDR3 sequences, under 40% found once. The specimen sequenced was blood. Receptors originate from a man in his late teens or twenties in good health. Both conserved end residues are part of each CDR3. D genes are given only for firm matches. Clone size is not always given. Where it is, it says once, few, many or a class for expanded clones.

d_call j_call clone_size v_call cdr3_aa cdr3_nt
TRBD1 TRBJ2-3 . TRBV9 CASSASQGAVSDTQYF TGTGCCAGCAGCGCCTCACAGGGGGCTGTTTCAGATACGCAGTATTTT
TRBD1 TRBJ2-1 . TRBV7-9 CASSLAGGIVETQFF TGTGCCAGCAGCTTAGCAGGGGGCATTGTTGAGACCCAGTTCTTC
. TRBJ1-1 . TRBV5-1 CASSLARGATEAFF TGCGCCAGCAGCTTGGCCCGGGGCGCCACTGAAGCTTTCTTT
TRBD1 TRBJ2-1 . TRBV10-3 CAIKSGTGGLYNEQFF TGTGCCATCAAGAGCGGGACAGGGGGCTTGTACAATGAGCAGTTCTTC
TRBD2 TRBJ2-3 . TRBV7-9 CASSYDFERDRTDTQYF TGTGCCAGCAGCTACGACTTTGAGCGGGATCGCACAGATACGCAGTATTTT
. TRBJ1-2 few TRBV6-5 CASSPDSIRDGYTF TGTGCCAGCAGTCCGGACAGCATTAGGGATGGCTACACCTTC
TRBD1 TRBJ2-1 few TRBV20-1 CSATRSPGGYEQFF TGCAGTGCTACGAGATCCCCAGGGGGCTATGAGCAGTTCTTC
. TRBJ1-1 . TRBV30 CAWSRAAVVNTEAFF TGTGCCTGGAGTAGGGCGGCAGTAGTTAACACTGAAGCTTTCTTT
. TRBJ2-2 . TRBV12-3/TRBV12-4 CASSLRAGTVNTGELFF TGTGCCAGCAGTTTACGGGCCGGAACAGTCAACACCGGGGAGCTGTTTTTT
. TRBJ2-3 few TRBV28 CASSRESTQYF TGTGCCAGCAGTCGGGAGAGTACGCAGTATTTT
TRBD2 TRBJ2-4 . TRBV7-2 CASSTGLAGVNIQYF TGTGCCAGCAGTACCGGACTAGCGGGGGTTAACATTCAGTACTTC
. TRBJ2-7 . TRBV5-1 CASSWTAYQQNEQYF TGCGCCAGCAGCTGGACAGCTTACCAGCAGAATGAGCAGTACTTC
TRBD2 TRBJ2-1 . TRBV4-1 CASSQGLAGAHNEQFF TGCGCCAGCAGCCAAGGTCTAGCGGGGGCCCACAATGAGCAGTTCTTC
. TRBJ1-2 . TRBV27 CASSLSWGRGYGYTF TGTGCCAGCAGTTTATCCTGGGGCAGGGGCTATGGCTACACCTTC
TRBD1 TRBJ1-1 . TRBV6-5 CASTGDRDLEAFF TGTGCCAGCACCGGAGACAGGGACCTTGAAGCTTTCTTT
. TRBJ1-4 . TRBV20-1 CSAQDATNEKLFF TGCAGTGCTCAGGACGCAACTAATGAAAAACTGTTTTTT
. TRBJ1-3 . TRBV12-3/TRBV12-4 CASSLGAEGNAIYF TGTGCCAGCAGCCTGGGCGCAGAGGGAAACGCCATATATTTT
TRBD1 TRBJ1-2 few TRBV27 CASSYGRLRDRGDGYTF TGTGCCAGCAGCTACGGTAGACTCCGGGACAGGGGGGATGGCTACACCTTC
TRBD1 TRBJ2-5 many TRBV6-6 CASRKRQGAQETQYF TGTGCCAGCAGAAAACGACAGGGGGCTCAAGAGACCCAGTACTTC
. TRBJ2-2 few TRBV4-3 CASSQDLTGRTGELFF TGCGCCAGCAGCCAAGATCTTACTGGGAGGACCGGGGAGCTGTTTTTT
. TRBJ2-1 few TRBV7-9 CASSPRVSYNEQFF TGTGCCAGCAGTCCTAGGGTCTCCTACAATGAGCAGTTCTTC
. TRBJ1-1 few TRBV6-5 CASSYAGISFF TGTGCCAGCAGTTACGCAGGGATCTCTTTCTTT
. TRBJ2-7 few TRBV29-1 CSVEGGTPYEQYF TGCAGCGTTGAGGGTGGGACCCCCTACGAGCAGTACTTC
. TRBJ1-1 few TRBV29-1 CSARGWNTEAFF TGCAGCGCTCGGGGCTGGAACACTGAAGCTTTCTTT
. TRBJ1-4 . TRBV28 CASTPFKQKEKLFF TGTGCCAGCACCCCCTTTAAGCAAAAGGAAAAACTGTTTTTT
. TRBJ1-5 few TRBV21-1 CASSKGARGGQPQHF TGTGCCAGCAGCAAAGGGGCCCGAGGGGGGCAGCCCCAGCATTTT
TRBD1 TRBJ2-7 . TRBV20-1 CSARSTTGKYEQYF TGCAGTGCTAGATCTACGACAGGGAAATACGAGCAGTACTTC
TRBD2 TRBJ2-1 few TRBV7-2 CASSLDAAGGLDEQFF TGTGCCAGCAGCTTAGATGCGGCGGGGGGGCTCGATGAGCAGTTCTTC
. TRBJ1-3 few TRBV6-2/TRBV6-3 CASSYSTVRTGNTIYF TGTGCCAGCAGTTACTCGACTGTTCGAACTGGAAACACCATATATTTT
. TRBJ1-2 few TRBV25-1 CASSDHEGWHGYTF TGTGCCAGCAGTGATCATGAGGGGTGGCATGGCTACACCTTC
TRBD2 TRBJ2-7 . TRBV20-1 CSASGLAGAVGEQYF TGCAGTGCTTCGGGACTAGCGGGGGCCGTGGGTGAGCAGTACTTC
. TRBJ1-2 . TRBV4-2 CASSQGLWTNDGYTF TGTGCCAGCAGCCAAGGCCTGTGGACGAATGATGGCTACACCTTC
. TRBJ2-3 few TRBV5-1 CASSLEGESVDLTDTQYF TGCGCCAGCAGCTTGGAGGGGGAGAGTGTAGATTTAACAGATACGCAGTATTTT
. TRBJ2-1 . TRBV20-1 CSVVGQQEQFF TGCAGTGTTGTGGGGCAGCAGGAGCAGTTCTTC
. TRBJ2-1 . TRBV7-9 CASSFIPTVEFF TGTGCCAGCAGCTTCATACCCACAGTGGAGTTCTTC
. TRBJ1-2 few TRBV20-1 CSARQGIGYTF TGCAGTGCTAGACAGGGGATTGGCTACACCTTC
TRBD1 TRBJ2-3 many TRBV4-3 CASSQNTGGDTQYF TGCGCCAGCAGCCAAAACACAGGGGGAGATACGCAGTATTTT
. TRBJ2-2 . TRBV20-1 CSAGQFGELFF TGCAGTGCTGGACAGTTCGGGGAGCTGTTTTTT